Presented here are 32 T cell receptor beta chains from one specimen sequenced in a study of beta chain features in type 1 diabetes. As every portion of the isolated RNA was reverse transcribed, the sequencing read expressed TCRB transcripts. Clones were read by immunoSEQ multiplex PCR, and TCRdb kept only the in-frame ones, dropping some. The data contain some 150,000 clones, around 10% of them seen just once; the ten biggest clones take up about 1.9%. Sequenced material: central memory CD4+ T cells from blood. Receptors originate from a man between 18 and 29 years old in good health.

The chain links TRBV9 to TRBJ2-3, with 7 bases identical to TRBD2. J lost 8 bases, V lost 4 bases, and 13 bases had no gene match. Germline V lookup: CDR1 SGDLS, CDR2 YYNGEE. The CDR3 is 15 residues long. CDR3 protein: CASSRDPTSVGTQYF. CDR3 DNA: TGTGCCAGCAGCAGAGACCCTACTAGCGTCGGTACGCAGTATTTT.

CDR3 region: CASSRGTEAFF. The DNA of the CDR3 is TGTGCCAGCAGTCGAGGCACTGAAGCTTTCTTT. J is TRBJ1-1 and V is TRBV6-6; D is ambiguous. The CDR3 spans 11 residues. Trimming cost V 5 bases and J 4 bases, with 5 bases left between them. Germline CDR1 reads MNHNY; CDR2 reads SVGAGI (reference sequence).

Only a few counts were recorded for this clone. Written as DNA, the CDR3 is TGTGCCAGCAGCGTAGGGTACCAAGAGACCCAGTACTTC. This gives the protein CASSVGYQETQYF. The chain employs TRBV9 and TRBJ2-5; D is unclear. This CDR3 is 13 amino acids long. Trimming took off 0 bases at V and 0 bases at J, with 3 bases between the two ends. Per the germline V gene, CDR1 is SGDLS and CDR2 is YYNGEE.

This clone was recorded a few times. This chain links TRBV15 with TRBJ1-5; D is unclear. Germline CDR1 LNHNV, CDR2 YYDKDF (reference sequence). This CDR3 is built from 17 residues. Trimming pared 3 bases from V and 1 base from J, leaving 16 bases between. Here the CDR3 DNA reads TGTGCCACCAGCAGGTCCACCGCCCAGTTAAGCAATCAGCCCCAGCATTTT. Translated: CATSRSTAQLSNQPQHF.

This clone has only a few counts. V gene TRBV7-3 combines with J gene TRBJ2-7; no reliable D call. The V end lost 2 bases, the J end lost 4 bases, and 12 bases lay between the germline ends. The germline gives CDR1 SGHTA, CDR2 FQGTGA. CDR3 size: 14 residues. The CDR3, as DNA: TGTGCCAGCAGCTTACAAGGGCTCGGGTACGAGCAGTACTTC. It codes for CASSLQGLGYEQYF.

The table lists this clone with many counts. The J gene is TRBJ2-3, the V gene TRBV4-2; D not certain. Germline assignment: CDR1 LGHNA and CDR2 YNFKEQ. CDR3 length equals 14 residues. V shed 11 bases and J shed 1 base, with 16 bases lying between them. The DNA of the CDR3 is TGTGCCGCCTCCCGGAATGGCCGCACAGATACGCAGTATTTT. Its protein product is CAASRNGRTDTQYF.

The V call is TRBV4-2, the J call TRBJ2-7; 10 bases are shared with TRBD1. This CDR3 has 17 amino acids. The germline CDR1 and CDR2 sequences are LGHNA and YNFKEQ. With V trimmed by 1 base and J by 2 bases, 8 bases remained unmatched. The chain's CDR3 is CASSQVGGDRGPYEQYF. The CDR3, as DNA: TGTGCCAGCAGCCAAGTGGGCGGCGACAGGGGGCCCTACGAGCAGTACTTC.

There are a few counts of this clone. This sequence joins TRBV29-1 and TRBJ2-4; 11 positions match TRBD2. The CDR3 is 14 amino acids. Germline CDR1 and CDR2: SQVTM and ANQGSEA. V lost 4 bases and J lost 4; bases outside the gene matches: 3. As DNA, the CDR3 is TGCAGCGTTGGGGGACTAGCGGATAAAAACATTCAGTACTTC. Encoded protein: CSVGGLADKNIQYF.

The CDR3 reads CASTTLDRGGGMPLHF. CDR3 sequence (DNA): TGTGCCAGCACCACCCTCGATAGGGGTGGGGGAATGCCCCTCCACTTT. This chain uses TRBV11-1 with TRBJ1-6; possibly TRBD1 for D (5 bases). The CDR3 is made up of 16 amino acids. Trimming left V 7 bases short and J 13 bases short, with 26 bases between. The germline V gene has CDR1 SGHAT and CDR2 FQDESV (reference sequence). Together with reference TRBV11-1 and TRBJ1-6, the CDR3 gives the full variable domain: EAEVAQSPRYKITEKSQAVAFWCDPISGHATLYWYRQILGQGPELLVQFQDESVVDDSQLPKDRFSAERLKGVDSTLKIQPAELGDSAMYLCASTTLDRGGGMPLHFGNGTRLTVT.

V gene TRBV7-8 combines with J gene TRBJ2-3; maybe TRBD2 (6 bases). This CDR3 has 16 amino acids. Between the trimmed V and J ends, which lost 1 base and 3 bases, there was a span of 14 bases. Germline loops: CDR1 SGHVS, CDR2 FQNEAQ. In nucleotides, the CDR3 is TGTGCCAGCAGCTTAGGTCGGAAAGCGGGTACAGATACGCAGTATTTT. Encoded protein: CASSLGRKAGTDTQYF.

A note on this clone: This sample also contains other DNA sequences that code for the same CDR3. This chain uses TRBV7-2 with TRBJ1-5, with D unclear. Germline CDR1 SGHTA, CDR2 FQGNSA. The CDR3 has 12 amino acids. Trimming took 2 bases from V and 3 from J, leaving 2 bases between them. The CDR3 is CASSLTNQPQHF. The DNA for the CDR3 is TGTGCCAGCAGCTTAACCAATCAGCCCCAGCATTTT. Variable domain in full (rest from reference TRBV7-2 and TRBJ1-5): GAGVSQSPSNKVTEKGKDVELRCDPISGHTALYWYRQSLGQGLEFLIYFQGNSAPDKSGLPSDRFSAERTGGSVSTLTIQRTQQEDSAVYLCASSLTNQPQHFGDGTRLSIL.

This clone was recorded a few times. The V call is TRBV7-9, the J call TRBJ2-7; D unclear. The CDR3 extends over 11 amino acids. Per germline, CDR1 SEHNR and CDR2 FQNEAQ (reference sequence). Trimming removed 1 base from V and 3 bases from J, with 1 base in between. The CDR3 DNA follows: TGTGCCAGCAGCTTAGACTACGAGCAGTACTTC. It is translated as CASSLDYEQYF.

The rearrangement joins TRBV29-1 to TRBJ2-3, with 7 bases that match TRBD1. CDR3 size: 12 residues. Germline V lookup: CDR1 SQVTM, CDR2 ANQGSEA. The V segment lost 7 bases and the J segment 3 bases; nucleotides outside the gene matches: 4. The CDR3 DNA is TGCAGCGCGGGACAGAGAACAGATACGCAGTATTTT. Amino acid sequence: CSAGQRTDTQYF.

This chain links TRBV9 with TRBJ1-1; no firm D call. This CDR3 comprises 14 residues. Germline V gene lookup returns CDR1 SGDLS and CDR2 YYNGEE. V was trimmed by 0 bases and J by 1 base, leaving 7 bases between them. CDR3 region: CASSVEPENTEAFF. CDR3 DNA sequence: TGTGCCAGCAGCGTAGAGCCGGAGAACACTGAAGCTTTCTTT.

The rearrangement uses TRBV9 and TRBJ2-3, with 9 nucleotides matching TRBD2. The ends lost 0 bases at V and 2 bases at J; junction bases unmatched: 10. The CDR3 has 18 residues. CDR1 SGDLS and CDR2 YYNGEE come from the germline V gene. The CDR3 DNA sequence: TGTGCCAGCAGCGTAGCCCTACTAGCGGGTCATACCACAGATACGCAGTATTTT. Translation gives CASSVALLAGHTTDTQYF.

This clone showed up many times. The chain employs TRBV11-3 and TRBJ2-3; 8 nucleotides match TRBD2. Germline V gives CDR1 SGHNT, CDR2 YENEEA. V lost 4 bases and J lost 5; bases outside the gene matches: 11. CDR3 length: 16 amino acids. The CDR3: CASSSSGAGVGDTQYF. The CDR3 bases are TGTGCCAGCAGCTCGTCAGGAGCGGGGGTTGGAGATACGCAGTATTTT.

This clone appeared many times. CDR3 amino acids: CAISESPGRDEQFF. The CDR3 region has the DNA TGTGCCATCAGTGAGTCCCCAGGGAGGGATGAGCAGTTCTTC. The rearrangement links TRBV10-3 to TRBJ2-1, with 7 bases lining up with TRBD2. The germline V gene encodes CDR1 ENHRY and CDR2 SYGVKD. The CDR3 contains 14 residues. V was clipped by 0 bases and J by 8 bases; unmatched bases: 4.

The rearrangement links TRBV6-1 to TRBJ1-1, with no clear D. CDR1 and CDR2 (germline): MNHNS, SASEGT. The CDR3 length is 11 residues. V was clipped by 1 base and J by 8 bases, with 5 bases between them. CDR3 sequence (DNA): TGTGCCAGCAGTGAAGTTGGGGAAGCTTTCTTT. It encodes CASSEVGEAFF.

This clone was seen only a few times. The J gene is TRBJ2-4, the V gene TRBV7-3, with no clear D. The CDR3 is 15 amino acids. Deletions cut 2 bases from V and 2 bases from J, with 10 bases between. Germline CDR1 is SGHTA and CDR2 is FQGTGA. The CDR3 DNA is TGTGCCAGCAGCTTACGTGGCGAGACCAAAAACATTCAGTACTTC. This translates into CASSLRGETKNIQYF.

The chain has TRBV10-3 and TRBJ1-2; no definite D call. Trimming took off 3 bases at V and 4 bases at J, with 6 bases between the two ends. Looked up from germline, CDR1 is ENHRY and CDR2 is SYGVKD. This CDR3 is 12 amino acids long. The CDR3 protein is CAISDRSYGYTF. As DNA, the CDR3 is TGTGCCATCAGTGACAGGAGCTATGGCTACACCTTC.

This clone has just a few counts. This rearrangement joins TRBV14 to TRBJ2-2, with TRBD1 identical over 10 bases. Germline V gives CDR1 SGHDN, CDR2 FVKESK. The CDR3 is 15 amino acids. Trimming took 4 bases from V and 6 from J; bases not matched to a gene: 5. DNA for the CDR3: TGTGCCAGCAGCCGACAGGGGGCCGGGCCCGGGGAGCTGTTTTTT. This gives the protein CASSRQGAGPGELFF.

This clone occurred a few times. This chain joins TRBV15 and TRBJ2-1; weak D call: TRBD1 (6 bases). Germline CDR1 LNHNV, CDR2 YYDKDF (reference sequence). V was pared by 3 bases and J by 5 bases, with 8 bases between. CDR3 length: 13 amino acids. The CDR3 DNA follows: TGTGCCACCAGCAGGGACAGCCACAATGAGCAGTTCTTC. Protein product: CATSRDSHNEQFF.

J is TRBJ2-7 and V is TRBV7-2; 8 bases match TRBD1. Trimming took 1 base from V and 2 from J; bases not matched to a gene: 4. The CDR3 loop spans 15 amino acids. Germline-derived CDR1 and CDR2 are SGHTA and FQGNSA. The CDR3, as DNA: TGTGCCAGCAGCTTAGGAGGGACAGGAGCCTACGAGCAGTACTTC. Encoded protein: CASSLGGTGAYEQYF.

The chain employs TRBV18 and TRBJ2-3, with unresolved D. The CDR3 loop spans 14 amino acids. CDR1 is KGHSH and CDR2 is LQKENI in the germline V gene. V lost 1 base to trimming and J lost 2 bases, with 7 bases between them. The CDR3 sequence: CASSPRELTDTQYF. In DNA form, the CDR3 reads TGTGCCAGCTCACCACGAGAACTCACAGATACGCAGTATTTT.

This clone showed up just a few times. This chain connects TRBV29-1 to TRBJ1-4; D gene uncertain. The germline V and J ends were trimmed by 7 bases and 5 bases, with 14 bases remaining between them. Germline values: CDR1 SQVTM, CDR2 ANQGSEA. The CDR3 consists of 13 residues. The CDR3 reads CSAFEHSNEKLFF. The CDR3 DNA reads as TGCAGCGCTTTTGAACATTCCAATGAAAAACTGTTTTTT.

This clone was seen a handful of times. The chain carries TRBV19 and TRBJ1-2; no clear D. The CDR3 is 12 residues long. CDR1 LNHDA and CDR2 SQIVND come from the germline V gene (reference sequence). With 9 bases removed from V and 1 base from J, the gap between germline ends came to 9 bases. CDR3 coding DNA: TGTGCCAGCTCACAGAATAACTATGGCTACACCTTC. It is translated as CASSQNNYGYTF. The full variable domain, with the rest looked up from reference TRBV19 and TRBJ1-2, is DGGITQSPKYLFRKEGQNVTLSCEQNLNHDAMYWYRQDPGQGLRLIYYSQIVNDFQKGDIAEGYSVSREKKESFPLTVTSAQKNPTAFYLCASSQNNYGYTFGSGTRLTVV.

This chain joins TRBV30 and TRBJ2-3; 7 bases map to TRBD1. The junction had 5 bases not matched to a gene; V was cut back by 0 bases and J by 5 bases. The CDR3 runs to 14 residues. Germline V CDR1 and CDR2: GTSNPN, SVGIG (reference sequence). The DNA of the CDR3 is TGTGCCTGGAGTGTGGGGCAGGGGGTAGATACGCAGTATTTT. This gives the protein CAWSVGQGVDTQYF.

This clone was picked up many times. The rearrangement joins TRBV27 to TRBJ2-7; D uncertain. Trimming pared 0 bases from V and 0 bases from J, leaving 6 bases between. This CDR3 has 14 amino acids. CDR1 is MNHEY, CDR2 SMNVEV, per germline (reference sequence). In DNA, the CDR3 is TGTGCCAGCAGTTTATCCCCCAGCTCCTACGAGCAGTACTTC. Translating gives CASSLSPSSYEQYF.

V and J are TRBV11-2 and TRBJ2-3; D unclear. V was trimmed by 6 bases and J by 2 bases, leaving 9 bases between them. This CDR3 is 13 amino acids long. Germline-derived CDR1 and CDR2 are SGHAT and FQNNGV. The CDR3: CASSATVTDTQYF. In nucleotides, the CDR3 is TGTGCCAGCAGTGCGACGGTCACAGATACGCAGTATTTT.

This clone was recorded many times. The CDR3, as DNA: TGTGCCAGCAGTACCTCTAGCGGGACCGGGACCCAGTACTTC. Its protein is CASSTSSGTGTQYF. The chain uses TRBV28 and TRBJ2-5, with TRBD2 matching over 9 bases. Germline V gives CDR1 MDHEN, CDR2 SYDVKM. The CDR3 is 14 residues long. The junction had 8 bases not matched to a gene; V was cut back by 5 bases and J by 7 bases.

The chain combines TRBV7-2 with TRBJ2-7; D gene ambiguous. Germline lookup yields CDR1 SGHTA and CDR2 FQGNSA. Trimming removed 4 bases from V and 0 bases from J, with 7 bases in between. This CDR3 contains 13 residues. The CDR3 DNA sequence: TGTGCCAGCAGCTACGCCCTCTCCTACGAGCAGTACTTC. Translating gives CASSYALSYEQYF.

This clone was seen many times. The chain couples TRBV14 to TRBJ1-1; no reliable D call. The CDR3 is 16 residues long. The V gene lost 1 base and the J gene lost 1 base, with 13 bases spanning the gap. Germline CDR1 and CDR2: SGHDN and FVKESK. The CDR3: CASSQAKRATNTEAFF. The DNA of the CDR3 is TGTGCCAGCAGCCAAGCAAAAAGGGCGACGAACACTGAAGCTTTCTTT.